The 15 T cell receptor beta chains presented below share a single source sample, sequenced in a study of blood T cells in healthy people across ages. Then a second PCR, running roughly 7 to 12 cycles, was carried out with a sample-barcoded 5' primer and a J-beta primer mix. TCRdb processed the 5' RACE reads anew with MiXCR; each CDR3 protein has one entry. Among 550,000 to 600,000 distinct CDR3 sequences listed, roughly 28% were seen once. Material: blood. The source of these receptors is a woman in her seventies in good health.

Regarding this clonotype: The junction departs from the called germline gene at one end, perhaps through a read error. The chain recombines TRBV7-9 with TRBJ1-2; D may be TRBD1 (6 bases). The germline V gene encodes CDR1 SEHNR and CDR2 FQNEAQ (reference sequence). The CDR3 runs 12 residues. CDR3 protein: CASRPGEDGCTF. CDR3 bases: TGTGCCAGCAGGCCAGGGGAGGATGGCTGCACCTTC.

The chain carries TRBV4-2 and TRBJ1-3; D is unresolved. Trimming took 3 bases from V and 0 from J, leaving 12 bases between them. The CDR3 runs 16 residues. CDR1 and CDR2 from the germline V gene are LGHNA and YNFKEQ. The CDR3 region is CASSHEEQSSGNTIYF. For the CDR3, the DNA is TGTGCCAGCAGCCACGAGGAACAGAGCTCTGGAAACACCATATATTTT.

The chain is built from TRBV11-3 and TRBJ2-1, with 14 bases identical to TRBD2. This CDR3 comprises 19 residues. Trimming cost V 1 base and J 0 bases; bases outside gene matches: 5. CDR1 and CDR2 from the germline V gene are SGHNT and YENEEA. CDR3 nucleotide sequence: TGTGCCAGCAGCTTAGGGACTAGCGGGAGGAAGAGCTCCTACAATGAGCAGTTCTTC. This sequence encodes CASSLGTSGRKSSYNEQFF.

V and J are TRBV27 and TRBJ1-6, with D perhaps TRBD1 (6 bases). The CDR3 totals 14 residues. V was cut by 1 base and J by 7 bases, with 8 bases left in between. Germline values: CDR1 MNHEY, CDR2 SMNVEV (reference sequence). The CDR3 protein is CASSLYRVNSPLHF. CDR3 coding DNA: TGTGCCAGCAGTTTATACAGGGTCAATTCACCCCTCCACTTT.

The DNA for the CDR3 is TGTGCCAGCAGCTTACCTCTCGAGGTGTCACCCCTCCACTTT. Residues: CASSLPLEVSPLHF. The chain combines TRBV7-2 with TRBJ1-6; D not resolved. Trimming shortened V by 2 bases and J by 10 bases, and 12 bases separated the two germline ends. The germline CDR1 and CDR2 sequences are SGHTA and FQGNSA. There are 14 residues in the CDR3.

This clonotype came up a few times. The chain has TRBV20-1 and TRBJ2-7; D unresolved. The CDR3 contains 15 residues. CDR1 is DFQATT, CDR2 SNEGSKA, per germline (reference sequence). Trimming took off 0 bases at V and 0 bases at J, with 12 bases between the two ends. In DNA form, the CDR3 reads TGCAGTGCTAGAGATCCCCTTCGTAGCTCCTACGAGCAGTACTTC. This translates into CSARDPLRSSYEQYF.

The V call is TRBV5-4, the J call TRBJ2-1; TRBD2 agrees at 7 bases. The last part of the DNA fits TRBJ2-5 better; the J call may be wrong. This CDR3 comprises 12 residues. Looked up from germline, CDR1 is SGHNT and CDR2 is YYREEE (reference sequence). In DNA, the CDR3 is TGTGCCAGCAGCCCAAGGGAGGGGATCCAGTACTTC. Encoded protein: CASSPREGIQYF.

This clonotype was counted a few times. The rearrangement uses TRBV11-2 and TRBJ2-5; 14 bases map to TRBD2. V gave up 5 bases and J gave up 3 bases; unmatched junction bases: 5. The CDR3 is made up of 16 amino acids. Germline V lookup: CDR1 SGHAT, CDR2 FQNNGV. CDR3 sequence reads: CASSQQTSGGEETQYF. The CDR3 DNA reads TGTGCCAGCAGCCAGCAGACTAGCGGGGGGGAAGAGACCCAGTACTTC.

The genes are TRBV9 and TRBJ2-5; 15 nucleotides agree with TRBD2. This CDR3 spans 17 amino acids. Germline V gives CDR1 SGDLS, CDR2 YYNGEE. V gave up 3 bases and J gave up 1 base; unmatched junction bases: 4. CDR3 nucleotides: TGTGCCAGCAGCGATGGGACTAGCGGGGGGATCCAAGAGACCCAGTACTTC. Translating gives CASSDGTSGGIQETQYF. The full variable domain, with the rest looked up from reference TRBV9 and TRBJ2-5, is DSGVTQTPKHLITATGQRVTLRCSPRSGDLSVYWYQQSLDQGLQFLIQYYNGEERAKGNILERFSAQQFPDLHSELNLSSLELGDSALYFCASSDGTSGGIQETQYFGPGTRLLVL.

This clonotype turned up a few times. The chain recombines TRBV10-2 with TRBJ1-2; 9 bases are shared with TRBD1. Germline CDR1 and CDR2: WSHSY and SAAADI. V dropped 3 bases and J dropped 7; count of bases not matched to a gene: 6. There are 14 residues in the CDR3. CDR3 sequence (DNA): TGCGCCAGCAGTGATAAGGGACAGGGCTTTGGCTACACCTTC. Protein sequence: CASSDKGQGFGYTF.

The rearrangement uses TRBV7-3 and TRBJ2-1; 8 bases are shared with TRBD2. CDR1 SGHTA and CDR2 FQGTGA come from the germline V gene. CDR3 length: 17 amino acids. The junction had 17 bases not matched to a gene; V was cut back by 5 bases and J by 8 bases. The CDR3 bases are TGTGCCAGCAGCCTTGCGGGGGGCAATGAAATGGGCGATGAGCAGTTCTTC. Translating gives CASSLAGGNEMGDEQFF.

This clonotype showed up just a few times. The rearrangement joins TRBV11-2 to TRBJ1-2; 11 nucleotides align to TRBD1. CDR1 and CDR2 from the germline V gene are SGHAT and FQNNGV. After removal of 5 bases from V and 8 bases from J, the junction contained 4 bases not matched to a gene. This CDR3 region has 13 residues. CDR3 coding DNA: TGTGCCAGCAGCCGGACAGGGGGCAAGGGCTACACCTTC. Residues: CASSRTGGKGYTF.

This clonotype was counted between two and nine times. The chain employs TRBV3-1 and TRBJ1-6; D is undetermined. The CDR3 contains 12 residues. Germline V gives CDR1 LGHDT, CDR2 YNNKEL (reference sequence). Trimming pared 3 bases from V and 13 bases from J, leaving 10 bases between. The CDR3 DNA reads TGTGCCAGCAGCCAGGTAACGGGTCCCCTCCACTTT. Protein sequence: CASSQVTGPLHF.

Regarding this clonotype: A read error may produce the germline difference seen at one junction end. The DNA of the CDR3 is TGCAGTGCTAGAGGGGTGGGACTAGCGGGGGGAACTAATCAAGAGACCCAGCACTTC. It is translated as CSARGVGLAGGTNQETQHF. The chain employs TRBV20-1 and TRBJ2-5; 15 bases match TRBD2. Germline V gene lookup returns CDR1 DFQATT and CDR2 SNEGSKA (reference sequence). This CDR3 spans 19 amino acids.

The chain combines TRBV20-1 with TRBJ2-1, with TRBD2 identical over 9 bases. CDR1 DFQATT and CDR2 SNEGSKA come from the germline V gene (reference sequence). J was trimmed by 7 bases and V by 1 base; bases with no gene match: 5. The CDR3 runs to 14 residues. The CDR3 sequence: CSARGLRGGNEQFF. CDR3 nucleotide sequence: TGCAGTGCTAGAGGTCTGCGGGGGGGTAATGAGCAGTTCTTC.